This TCR beta chain was captured in a study of T cell repertoires in aging, cancer and after chemotherapy. TCR beta rearrangements were amplified from peripheral blood genomic DNA. The V gene's germline CDR1 is ENHRY and CDR2 SYGVKD. V shed 6 bases, J shed 4 bases, and the junction held 8 bases outside the gene matches. The CDR3 is made up of 15 amino acids. Rearranged V-D-J TRB sequences were amplified with a mixed TRB-A/B primer pool. TCRdb independently ran MiXCR on the multiplex PCR reads; one entry per CDR3 protein. The table shows approximately 9,700 distinct CDR3 sequences, with approximately 40% occurring only once.

Sequencing input: blood. This clonotype was obtained from a human donor in good health. The rearrangement links TRBV10-3 to TRBJ2-2; TRBD1 matches at 7 bases. The CDR3 reads CAIRGDRVATGELFF. CDR3 coding DNA: TGTGCCATCAGGGGAGACAGGGTGGCCACCGGGGAGCTGTTTTTT.